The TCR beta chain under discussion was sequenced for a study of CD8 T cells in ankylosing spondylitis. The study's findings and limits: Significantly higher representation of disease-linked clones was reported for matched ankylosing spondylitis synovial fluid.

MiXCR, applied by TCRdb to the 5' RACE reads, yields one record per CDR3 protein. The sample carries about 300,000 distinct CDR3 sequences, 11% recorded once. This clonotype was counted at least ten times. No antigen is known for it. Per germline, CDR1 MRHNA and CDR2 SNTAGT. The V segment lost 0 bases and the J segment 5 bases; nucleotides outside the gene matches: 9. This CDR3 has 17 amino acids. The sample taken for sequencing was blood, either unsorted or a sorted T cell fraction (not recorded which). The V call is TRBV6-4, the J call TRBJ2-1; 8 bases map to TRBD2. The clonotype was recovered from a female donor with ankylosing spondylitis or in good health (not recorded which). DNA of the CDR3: TGTGCCAGCAGTGACTCGGCTGGGCGGGGGGCACACAATGAGCAGTTCTTC. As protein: CASSDSAGRGAHNEQFF.